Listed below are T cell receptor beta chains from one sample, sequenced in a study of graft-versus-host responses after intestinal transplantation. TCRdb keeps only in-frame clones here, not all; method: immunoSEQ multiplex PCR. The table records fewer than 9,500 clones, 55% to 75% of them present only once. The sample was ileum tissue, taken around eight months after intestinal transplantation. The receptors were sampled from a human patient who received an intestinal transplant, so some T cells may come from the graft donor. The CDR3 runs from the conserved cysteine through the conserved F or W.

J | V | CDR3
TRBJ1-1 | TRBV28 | CASSLLRTEAFF
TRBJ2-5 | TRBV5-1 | CASSLNTGGGETQYF
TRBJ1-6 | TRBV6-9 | CASRQTGDGRSPLHF
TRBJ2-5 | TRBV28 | CASTTRTRGPQETQYF
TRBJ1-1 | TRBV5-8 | CASSPNTEAFF
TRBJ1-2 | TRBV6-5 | CASATGTGGMYRF
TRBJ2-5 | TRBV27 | CASRTTGVETQYF
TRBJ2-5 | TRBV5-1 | CASSSHILAGEETQYF
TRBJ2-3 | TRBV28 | CASSLFGSTDTQYF
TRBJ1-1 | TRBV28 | CASGFSRAGGTEAFF
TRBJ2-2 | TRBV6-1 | CASTPDNTGELFF
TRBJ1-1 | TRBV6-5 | CATQQGDWTNTEAFF
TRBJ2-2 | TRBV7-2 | CASSLGDSHTGELFF
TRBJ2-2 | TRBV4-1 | CASSQDVSGELFF
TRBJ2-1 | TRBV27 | CASSGGGSPILSYNEQFF
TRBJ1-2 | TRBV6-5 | CASSEGVGGYGYTF
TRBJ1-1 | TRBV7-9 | CASSQTGVEAFF
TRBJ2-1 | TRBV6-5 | CASSVAGGLVEQFF
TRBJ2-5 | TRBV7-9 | CASSPHGGGMETQYF
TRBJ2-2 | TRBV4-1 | CASSIRNTGELFF
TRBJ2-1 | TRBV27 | CASSHSRNEQFF
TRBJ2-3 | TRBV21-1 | CARPGEYF
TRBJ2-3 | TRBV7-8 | CASSQYRTDTQYF
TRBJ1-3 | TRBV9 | CASSRDGSSGNTIYF
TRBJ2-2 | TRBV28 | CASSYAGTAGTGELFF
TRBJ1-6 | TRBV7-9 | CASSFSWDKSNSPLHF
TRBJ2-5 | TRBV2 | CASSDNRVVPETQYF